The clone carrying this T cell receptor beta chain has a handful of counts. This sample is part of a study of blood T cell repertoires in COVID-19. TCRdb's table, derived via immunoSEQ multiplex PCR, lists solely in-frame clones and lacks some. This table has roughly 70,000 clones, around nine tenths appearing once. This CDR3 has 17 residues. Trimming at V came to 5 bases and at J to 2 bases, leaving 8 bases not matched to a gene. From germline, CDR1 is MNHEY and CDR2 SMNVEV (reference sequence). The sequence was obtained from a man between 70 and 80 years old with acute or convalescent COVID-19. The chain uses TRBV27 and TRBJ2-2; 10 nucleotides line up with TRBD1. The sample taken for sequencing was peripheral blood. CDR3 coding DNA: TGTGCCAGCAGTCCAGGGACAGGGGAATCCAACACCGGGGAGCTGTTTTTT. Translating it yields CASSPGTGESNTGELFF.